This T cell receptor beta chain was sequenced for a study of tumor-infiltrating lymphocytes in primary liver carcinoma. CDR1 is MNHNS and CDR2 is SASEGT in the germline V gene. This CDR3 has 12 amino acids. This clonotype was picked up one time. The roughly 17-32 mg bulk tissue piece was not sorted before simultaneous RNA and DNA extraction. TCR beta cDNA was reverse-transcribed from about 500 ng of total RNA. The reaction used a constant-region primer and ProtoScript II reverse transcriptase. Researchers made the TCR beta libraries by running three nested multiplex PCR rounds with slightly modified ARM-PCR. Forward primers for TRBV1-TRBV30 and a C-beta reverse primer served the first two PCR rounds, at around 9 cycles each. From the multiplex PCR reads, TCRdb called clonotypes with MiXCR, one entry per CDR3 protein. The data show 84,000 or so distinct CDR3 sequences, around 70% seen once.

Sequenced input: liver tumor tissue from sampling region 1. Subset in this sample: tumor region T1, superior pole. The source is a middle-aged man with primary liver carcinoma and hepatitis B virus infection. The V call is TRBV6-1, the J call TRBJ2-1, with 11 bases that match TRBD2. The CDR3 spells CGRLAGGNEQFF. CDR3 coding DNA: TGTGGCAGGCTAGCGGGAGGAAATGAGCAGTTCTTC.